Each of the 14 T cell receptor beta chains below was sequenced from the same sample in a study of graft-versus-host responses after intestinal transplantation. Assay used: immunoSEQ multiplex PCR; TCRdb lists only in-frame clones, some missing. The table shows around 110,000 clones, with about nine tenths occurring only once. Antigens of these TCRs are unknown. The material sequenced was unstimulated CD4+ T cells sorted from spleen or lymph node cells, taken before intestinal transplant. The receptors come from a human donor who received an intestinal transplant.

This clone has just one count. This chain connects TRBV7-3 to TRBJ2-1; TRBD1 matches at 9 bases. Germline loops: CDR1 SGHTA, CDR2 FQGTGA. The CDR3 has 16 residues. The ends lost 5 bases at V and 6 bases at J; junction bases unmatched: 11. This chain's CDR3 is CASSPPGDREGNEQFF. The CDR3 DNA reads TGTGCCAGCAGCCCACCGGGGGACAGGGAGGGCAATGAGCAGTTCTTC.

The chain is built from TRBV7-2 and TRBJ2-7; D perhaps matches TRBD2 (6 bases). The V end was cut by 3 bases, the J end by 5 bases, with 14 bases between. Germline CDR1 SGHTA, CDR2 FQGNSA. This CDR3 region has 14 residues. The CDR3 protein is CASSLEGLSHEQYF. For the CDR3, the DNA is TGTGCCAGCAGCTTGGAGGGCCTAAGCCACGAGCAGTACTTC.

The rearrangement links TRBV5-1 to TRBJ2-7, with a weak D call TRBD2 (7 bases). In germline, CDR1 is SGHRS, CDR2 YFSETQ. The ends were cut back, 0 bases at V and 6 bases at J, with 16 bases in the middle. The CDR3 covers 15 residues. The CDR3 reads CASSLAGGGLGEQYF. CDR3 nucleotides: TGCGCCAGCAGCTTGGCTGGGGGGGGGCTTGGCGAGCAGTACTTC. Drawing the rest from reference TRBV5-1 and TRBJ2-7, the complete variable domain is KAGVTQTPRYLIKTRGQQVTLSCSPISGHRSVSWYQQTPGQGLQFLFEYFSETQRNKGNFPGRFSGRQFSNSRSEMNVSTLELGDSALYLCASSLAGGGLGEQYFGPGTRLTVT.

The chain's CDR3 is CASSHLGQGNNEQFF. The CDR3 nucleotides are TGTGCCAGCAGTCACCTGGGACAGGGTAACAATGAGCAGTTCTTC. The V gene is TRBV6-5, the J gene TRBJ2-1; 9 bases are a match to TRBD1. The CDR3 runs 15 residues. Unmatched junction bases numbered 7, after V lost 5 bases and J lost 5 bases. CDR1 and CDR2 (germline): MNHEY, SVGAGI.

The J gene is TRBJ2-5, the V gene TRBV28, with a possible D match to TRBD2 (6 bases). In germline, CDR1 is MDHEN, CDR2 SYDVKM. Between the trimmed V and J ends, which lost 7 bases and 6 bases, there was a span of 27 bases. The length of the CDR3 is 17 residues. CDR3 nucleotides: TGTGCCAGCACCCATGAAAGGAGGGGCCGACGCCCGAAGACCCAGTACTTC. It codes for CASTHERRGRRPKTQYF. Together with reference TRBV28 and TRBJ2-5, the CDR3 gives the full variable domain: DVKVTQSSRYLVKRTGEKVFLECVQDMDHENMFWYRQDPGLGLRLIYFSYDVKMKEKGDIPEGYSVSREKKERFSLILESASTNQTSMYLCASTHERRGRRPKTQYFGPGTRLLVL.

V usage is TRBV6-1 and J usage is TRBJ2-7; the D gene is possibly TRBD2 (5 bases). Germline-derived CDR1 and CDR2 are MNHNS and SASEGT. Trimming took 7 bases from V and 6 from J, leaving 22 bases between them. The CDR3 is made up of 15 amino acids. The DNA for the CDR3 is TGTGCCAGCATCGTAGAATTCGGGATTTACGCCGAGCAGTACTTC. Protein: CASIVEFGIYAEQYF.

The chain joins TRBV10-2 to TRBJ2-6; D ambiguous. The germline CDR1 and CDR2 sequences are WSHSY and SAAADI. The CDR3 spans 16 residues. V dropped 5 bases and J dropped 0 bases, with 11 bases sitting between them. The CDR3 loop is CASSWSSSSGANVLTF. In DNA, the CDR3 is TGCGCCAGCAGTTGGAGCTCCTCCTCTGGGGCCAACGTCCTGACTTTC.

The rearrangement uses TRBV30 and TRBJ1-4; no definite D call. CDR1 and CDR2 (germline): GTSNPN, SVGIG (reference sequence). Trimming stripped 3 bases from V and 5 bases from J, with 10 bases between. There are 13 residues in the CDR3. The chain's CDR3 is CAWSRRRNEKLFF. For the CDR3, the DNA is TGTGCCTGGAGCAGGAGGAGGAATGAAAAACTGTTTTTT.

The CDR3 protein is CASTGQGQVPKAFF. CDR3 coding DNA: TGTGCCAGCACCGGACAGGGCCAAGTTCCAAAAGCTTTCTTT. The chain is built from TRBV28 and TRBJ1-1, with TRBD1 matching over 8 bases. This CDR3 comprises 14 residues. After removal of 7 bases from V and 9 bases from J, the junction contained 13 bases not matched to a gene. Per the germline V gene, CDR1 is MDHEN and CDR2 is SYDVKM.

The chain links TRBV6-5 to TRBJ1-6; D is ambiguous. The CDR3 is 13 amino acids. In germline, CDR1 is MNHEY, CDR2 SVGAGI. Trimming shortened V by 5 bases and J by 7 bases, and 9 bases separated the two germline ends. The CDR3 is CASSRSLNSPLHF. CDR3 nucleotide sequence: TGTGCCAGCAGTCGGTCGCTCAATTCACCCCTCCACTTT.

The chain couples TRBV4-1 to TRBJ1-4; D is ambiguous. V was shortened by 1 base and J by 5 bases, with 11 bases between the two germline ends. Germline CDR1 and CDR2: MGHRA and YSYEKL. The CDR3 covers 15 residues. The CDR3 DNA follows: TGCGCCAGCAGCCAAGTTTTCAGGTCGAATGAAAAACTGTTTTTT. It specifies CASSQVFRSNEKLFF.

This chain connects TRBV7-8 to TRBJ1-1; a weak D match, TRBD1 (6 bases). The CDR3 has 13 residues. Germline loops: CDR1 SGHVS, CDR2 FQNEAQ. V dropped 1 base and J dropped 6 bases, with 9 bases sitting between them. CDR3 DNA: TGTGCCAGCAGCTTAGGGGGGGGCCCTGAAGCTTTCTTT. Its protein product is CASSLGGGPEAFF. Full variable domain (rest looked up from reference TRBV7-8 and TRBJ1-1): GAGVSQSPRYKVAKRGQDVALRCDPISGHVSLFWYQQALGQGPEFLTYFQNEAQLDKSGLPSDRFFAERPEGSVSTLKIQRTQQEDSAVYLCASSLGGGPEAFFGQGTRLTVV.

V and J are TRBV5-1 and TRBJ2-7; 7 bases map to TRBD2. The germline V gene has CDR1 SGHRS and CDR2 YFSETQ. V shed 0 bases, J shed 4 bases, and the junction held 4 bases outside the gene matches. This CDR3 has 14 residues. DNA for the CDR3: TGCGCCAGCAGCTTGGAGGGAGGGGCGTACGAGCAGTACTTC. Translated, it gives CASSLEGGAYEQYF.

V and J are TRBV28 and TRBJ1-1, with 7 bases that match TRBD1. The CDR3 is 14 amino acids. Per the germline V gene, CDR1 is MDHEN and CDR2 is SYDVKM. V gave up 10 bases and J gave up 1 base; unmatched junction bases: 9. CDR3 in amino acids: CATKGAKPNTEAFF. CDR3 coding DNA: TGTGCCACCAAGGGGGCCAAGCCGAACACTGAAGCTTTCTTT.